The 25 T cell receptor beta chains in this list originate from one sample, sequenced in a study of identical twins. TCRdb re-called the 5' RACE reads with MiXCR, one entry per CDR3 protein. Of 250,000 to 350,000 distinct CDR3 sequences detected, over 8.5% appear once; the ten largest clones hold about 7.1%. The same sample was also used in a study of yellow fever vaccine responses in identical twins.

Material: CD8+ T cells sorted from blood. These TCRs come from a woman aged 18 to 35 in good health.

This clonotype was detected ten times or more. The V call is TRBV10-3, the J call TRBJ2-7; D might be TRBD1 or TRBD2, each matching 5 bases. The CDR3 extends over 13 amino acids. The V end was cut by 7 bases, the J end by 1 base, with 11 bases between. Germline assignment: CDR1 ENHRY and CDR2 SYGVKD. CDR3 region: CAITRDESYEQYF. CDR3 DNA sequence: TGTGCCATCACTAGGGACGAATCCTACGAGCAGTACTTC.

This clonotype has a count of ten or more. The chain recombines TRBV5-1 with TRBJ2-5; D unclear. CDR3 length: 15 amino acids. V was pared by 1 base and J by 3 bases, with 13 bases between. Germline CDR1 SGHRS, CDR2 YFSETQ. CDR3 in amino acids: CASSLILWNEETQYF. The CDR3 DNA is TGCGCCAGCAGCTTGATTCTATGGAACGAAGAGACCCAGTACTTC.

The V and J genes are TRBV25-1 and TRBJ1-4; D unresolved. CDR3 length: 14 amino acids. Germline V gene lookup returns CDR1 MGHDK and CDR2 SYGVNS. V was shortened by 2 bases and J by 5 bases, with 9 bases between the two germline ends. In DNA, the CDR3 is TGTGCCAGCAGTGAAGGACCCCGCAATGAAAAACTGTTTTTT. It codes for CASSEGPRNEKLFF.

The chain links TRBV5-6 to TRBJ2-3; D uncertain. The V and J ends lost 0 bases and 2 bases respectively, with 13 bases between them. In germline, CDR1 is SGHDT, CDR2 YYEEEE. CDR3 length: 16 amino acids. CDR3 loop: CASSLVRLMATDTQYF. The CDR3 nucleotides read TGTGCCAGCAGCTTGGTTAGGTTGATGGCCACAGATACGCAGTATTTT.

This clonotype was detected only a few times. This rearrangement joins TRBV4-3 to TRBJ2-1; TRBD2 might be the D (5 bases). The V gene lost 0 bases and the J gene lost 9 bases, with 12 bases spanning the gap. From germline, CDR1 is LGHNA and CDR2 YSLEER. This CDR3 is 14 amino acids long. CDR3 DNA: TGCGCCAGCAGCCAAGATTCGGCGGGCATTGAGCAGTTCTTC. Its protein product is CASSQDSAGIEQFF.

This clonotype was seen only a few times. The chain employs TRBV30 and TRBJ1-1, with a possible D match to TRBD1 (5 bases). Germline lookup yields CDR1 GTSNPN and CDR2 SVGIG (reference sequence). Trimming cost V 0 bases and J 3 bases, with 17 bases left between them. The CDR3 is 16 residues long. The CDR3 nucleotides read TGTGCCTGGAGTGTGGGACCGCCGGGGAGGGACACTGAAGCTTTCTTT. It yields the protein CAWSVGPPGRDTEAFF.

The rearrangement links TRBV2 to TRBJ2-2; 8 nucleotides line up with TRBD2. The CDR3 totals 15 residues. Germline CDR1 SNHLY, CDR2 FYNNEI. J lost 3 bases, V lost 4 bases, and 4 bases had no gene match. The CDR3 protein is CASSAGGADTGELFF. The CDR3 nucleotides are TGTGCCAGCAGTGCCGGGGGGGCGGACACCGGGGAGCTGTTTTTT.

Many counts were recorded for this clonotype. The genes are TRBV6-5 and TRBJ2-1; 8 bases agree with TRBD2. The CDR3 has 15 amino acids. The V and J ends lost 2 bases and 5 bases, in that order; junction bases with no gene match: 5. Germline CDR1 MNHEY, CDR2 SVGAGI. The CDR3 loop reads CASSYDGRADNEQFF. CDR3 nucleotide sequence: TGTGCCAGCAGTTACGACGGGAGGGCGGACAATGAGCAGTTCTTC.

The J gene is TRBJ1-2, the V gene TRBV6-5; perhaps TRBD1 as D (5 bases). Germline V lookup: CDR1 MNHEY, CDR2 SVGAGI. The CDR3 loop spans 14 amino acids. Deletions cut 3 bases from V and 7 bases from J, with 15 bases between. CDR3 sequence: CASSYLGPAPGYTF. CDR3 DNA: TGTGCCAGCAGTTATTTGGGACCTGCACCTGGCTACACCTTC.

The chain joins TRBV3-1 to TRBJ2-1; D is perhaps TRBD1 or TRBD2 (5 bases each). V was shortened by 3 bases and J by 5 bases, with 11 bases between the two germline ends. CDR3 length equals 14 residues. Germline V gene data show CDR1 as LGHDT and CDR2 as YNNKEL (reference sequence). CDR3 sequence reads: CASSQGEKHNEQFF. As DNA, the CDR3 is TGTGCCAGCAGCCAGGGGGAGAAACACAATGAGCAGTTCTTC.

This clonotype has just a few counts. This chain links TRBV28 with TRBJ2-7; maybe TRBD2 (6 bases). The germline V gene encodes CDR1 MDHEN and CDR2 SYDVKM. Trimming cost V 6 bases and J 9 bases, with 18 bases left between them. This CDR3 region has 13 residues. As DNA, the CDR3 is TGTGCCAGCAGGGGGGGTCCGGTAGTGGTGCAGTACTTC. This encodes CASRGGPVVVQYF. Variable domain in full (rest from reference TRBV28 and TRBJ2-7): DVKVTQSSRYLVKRTGEKVFLECVQDMDHENMFWYRQDPGLGLRLIYFSYDVKMKEKGDIPEGYSVSREKKERFSLILESASTNQTSMYLCASRGGPVVVQYFGPGTRLTVT.

This clonotype was detected ten times or more. The rearrangement links TRBV20-1 to TRBJ2-7; 13 nucleotides agree with TRBD2. The germline V gene has CDR1 DFQATT and CDR2 SNEGSKA (reference sequence). The length of the CDR3 is 15 residues. V trimming: 1 base; J trimming: 4 bases; junction bases outside the gene matches: 4. CDR3 protein: CSARGGTSGVYEQYF. CDR3 sequence (DNA): TGCAGTGCTAGAGGGGGGACTAGCGGGGTGTACGAGCAGTACTTC.

The J gene is TRBJ1-4, the V gene TRBV7-9, with a possible D match to TRBD1 (5 bases). Germline lookup yields CDR1 SEHNR and CDR2 FQNEAQ (reference sequence). V was pared by 5 bases and J by 6 bases, with 16 bases between. This CDR3 is built from 15 residues. The CDR3 loop reads CASSPPSVGDEKLFF. CDR3 nucleotides: TGTGCCAGCAGCCCCCCTTCGGTAGGGGATGAAAAACTGTTTTTT. The full variable domain, in which reference TRBV7-9 and TRBJ1-4 provide the parts outside the CDR3, is DTGVSQNPRHKITKRGQNVTFRCDPISEHNRLYWYRQTLGQGPEFLTYFQNEAQLEKSRLLSDRFSAERPKGSFSTLEIQRTEQGDSAMYLCASSPPSVGDEKLFFGSGTQLSVL.

In its sample, this clonotype was seen many times. The chain employs TRBV27 and TRBJ2-7, with 7 positions matching TRBD2. The ends lost 5 bases at V and 1 base at J; junction bases unmatched: 5. This CDR3 has 14 residues. Per the germline V gene, CDR1 is MNHEY and CDR2 is SMNVEV (reference sequence). The CDR3 nucleotides are TGTGCCAGCAGTATTGGGGGGGGGTCCTACGAGCAGTACTTC. The encoded protein is CASSIGGGSYEQYF.

Comment on this clonotype: The junction does not match germline at one end; this may be a read error. This chain links TRBV12-3 or TRBV12-4 with TRBJ2-6, with D perhaps being TRBD1 or TRBD2 (5 bases each). The CDR3 extends over 18 amino acids. The CDR3 loop reads CASCLAREGPSGANVLTF. Written as DNA, the CDR3 is TGTGCCAGCTGTTTAGCGCGAGAGGGGCCCTCTGGGGCCAACGTCCTGACTTTC.

In this sample, this clonotype turned up many times. This chain links TRBV13 with TRBJ2-3; D unclear. The CDR3 spans 14 residues. Germline values: CDR1 PRHDT, CDR2 FYEKMQ (reference sequence). V shed 1 base and J shed 4 bases, with 9 bases lying between them. The CDR3 nucleotides are TGTGCCAGCAGCTTAGCCGACTTCGCAGATACGCAGTATTTT. It is translated as CASSLADFADTQYF.

This clonotype was observed many times. This chain connects TRBV7-9 to TRBJ2-1; D may be TRBD2 (5 bases). CDR1 is SEHNR, CDR2 FQNEAQ, per germline (reference sequence). This CDR3 spans 16 amino acids. V lost 5 bases and J lost 3, with 17 bases in between. The CDR3 DNA sequence: TGTGCCAGCAGCCCCCGCGAGGGCCGGAACTACAATGAGCAGTTCTTC. It yields the protein CASSPREGRNYNEQFF.

This clonotype showed up just a few times. A read error may account for a junction end that differs from germline. The chain carries TRBV20-1 and TRBJ2-1; the D gene is possibly TRBD2 (6 bases). The germline gives CDR1 DFQATT, CDR2 SNEGSKA (reference sequence). The CDR3 spans 17 residues. The CDR3 nucleotides read TGCTGTGCTAGAGACCTACTAGCACCGAGCTCCTACAATGAGCAGTTCTTC. Residues: CCARDLLAPSSYNEQFF.

This clonotype was seen a handful of times. The rearrangement joins TRBV11-2 to TRBJ2-2, with TRBD2 matching 12 bases. The junction had 9 bases not matched to a gene; V was cut back by 2 bases and J by 5 bases. The CDR3 totals 18 residues. The germline CDR1 and CDR2 sequences are SGHAT and FQNNGV. DNA for the CDR3: TGTGCCAGCAGCTTACTTGGCGGACTAGCGGGAAAGACCGGGGAGCTGTTTTTT. This encodes CASSLLGGLAGKTGELFF.

This clonotype was seen a handful of times. The chain recombines TRBV7-9 with TRBJ2-3; no definite D call. Germline CDR1 SEHNR, CDR2 FQNEAQ (reference sequence). The length of the CDR3 is 14 residues. With 5 bases removed from V and 0 bases from J, the gap between germline ends came to 9 bases. The CDR3 spells CASSGLTSTDTQYF. The CDR3 DNA follows: TGTGCCAGCAGCGGGCTCACTAGCACAGATACGCAGTATTTT. Looking up the rest from reference TRBV7-9 and TRBJ2-3 gives the full variable domain: DTGVSQNPRHKITKRGQNVTFRCDPISEHNRLYWYRQTLGQGPEFLTYFQNEAQLEKSRLLSDRFSAERPKGSFSTLEIQRTEQGDSAMYLCASSGLTSTDTQYFGPGTRLTVL.

This clonotype was counted ten times or more. The J gene is TRBJ2-7, the V gene TRBV10-3, with 8 bases matching TRBD1. The CDR3 totals 14 residues. Germline V lookup: CDR1 ENHRY, CDR2 SYGVKD. Germline trimming cut 0 bases from V and 2 bases from J; bases unmatched to any gene: 0. Written as DNA, the CDR3 is TGTGCCATCAGTGAGTCGGGACAGGCCTACGAGCAGTACTTC. It translates to CAISESGQAYEQYF.

The chain combines TRBV20-1 with TRBJ1-5; 8 bases are shared with TRBD1. V lost 4 bases to trimming and J lost 3 bases; unmatched junction nucleotides: 11. The CDR3 is made up of 16 amino acids. In germline, CDR1 is DFQATT, CDR2 SNEGSKA (reference sequence). CDR3 residues: CSATFGQGLFNQPQHF. The CDR3 bases are TGCAGTGCTACCTTCGGACAGGGACTCTTCAATCAGCCCCAGCATTTT.

Many counts were recorded for this clonotype. The V and J genes are TRBV7-2 and TRBJ1-1; D possibly corresponds to TRBD1 (5 bases). The germline V gene encodes CDR1 SGHTA and CDR2 FQGNSA. The CDR3 has 14 amino acids. Trimming left V 3 bases short and J 0 bases short, with 8 bases between. CDR3 in amino acids: CASSFLTVNTEAFF. The CDR3 DNA follows: TGTGCCAGCAGCTTCCTGACAGTGAACACTGAAGCTTTCTTT.

J is TRBJ2-5 and V is TRBV19, with 9 bases aligning to TRBD1. Germline values: CDR1 LNHDA, CDR2 SQIVND (reference sequence). The CDR3 sequence is 11 residues long. J was trimmed by 5 bases and V by 8 bases; bases with no gene match: 0. Here the CDR3 DNA reads TGTGCCAGTGGACAGGGGGAGACCCAGTACTTC. Protein product: CASGQGETQYF.

This chain connects TRBV12-3 or TRBV12-4 to TRBJ2-3, with 8 bases that match TRBD1. Trimming cost V 4 bases and J 5 bases; bases outside gene matches: 11. The CDR3 length is 16 residues. DNA of the CDR3: TGTGCCAGCAGTTCCCAGGGGGCCGATGATATAGATACGCAGTATTTT. Protein: CASSSQGADDIDTQYF.